A single sample gave rise to the 14 T cell receptor beta chains below, sequenced in a study of blood T cell repertoires in COVID-19. TCRdb keeps only in-frame clones here, not all; method: immunoSEQ multiplex PCR. The top ten clones hold 5.5% to 6.5% of a sample with nearly 250,000 clones, 86% of them seen once. What was sequenced was peripheral blood. The receptors come from a woman older than 75 with COVID-19, enrolled during active disease.

The chain joins TRBV19 to TRBJ1-1, with a possible D match to TRBD1 (5 bases). Germline-derived CDR1 and CDR2 are LNHDA and SQIVND (reference sequence). The CDR3 is 15 residues long. The germline V and J ends were trimmed by 0 bases and 0 bases, with 8 bases remaining between them. CDR3 sequence: CASSIEGLMNTEAFF. In DNA form, the CDR3 reads TGTGCCAGTAGTATAGAGGGGCTGATGAACACTGAAGCTTTCTTT.

This clone turned up a few times. The gene calls are TRBV6-5 and TRBJ1-6; the match to TRBD1 covers 8 bases. Trimming took 10 bases from V and 6 from J; bases not matched to a gene: 8. This CDR3 comprises 14 residues. From germline, CDR1 is MNHEY and CDR2 SVGAGI. The CDR3 sequence is CATSQGAGNSPLHF. DNA for the CDR3: TGTGCCACCTCTCAGGGGGCCGGTAATTCACCCCTCCACTTT.

The genes are TRBV7-9 and TRBJ2-1; D perhaps matches TRBD2 (7 bases). Germline V gene lookup returns CDR1 SEHNR and CDR2 FQNEAQ (reference sequence). V lost 11 bases and J lost 12, with 11 bases in between. The CDR3 is 9 amino acids. The CDR3 here is CAVGGVQFF. CDR3 DNA sequence: TGTGCCGTAGGGGGGGTGCAGTTCTTC.

This clone occurred a few times. The chain combines TRBV6-5 with TRBJ1-6; possible D gene TRBD1, 5 bases. CDR3 length: 15 residues. Deletions cut 8 bases from V and 9 bases from J, with 20 bases between. Germline CDR1 reads MNHEY; CDR2 reads SVGAGI. The CDR3 loop is CASVMTGGTSSPLHF. The DNA of the CDR3 is TGTGCCAGCGTCATGACGGGCGGGACGAGTTCACCCCTCCACTTT.

This chain connects TRBV5-8 to TRBJ2-4, with TRBD2 as a possible D gene (5 bases). The germline gives CDR1 SGHTS, CDR2 YDEGEE. Trimming cost V 0 bases and J 2 bases, with 9 bases left between them. The CDR3 contains 15 residues. CDR3 coding DNA: TGTGCCAGCAGCTTGGCTCGGGGTTCCAAAAACATTCAGTACTTC. Translating it yields CASSLARGSKNIQYF.

Only a few counts were recorded for this clone. The J gene is TRBJ1-1, the V gene TRBV12-3 or TRBV12-4; D unclear. The CDR3 runs 13 residues. V lost 5 bases and J lost 5, with 12 bases in between. For the CDR3, the DNA is TGTGCCAGCAGTCCATCGGGTAGGACTGAAGCTTTCTTT. Encoded protein: CASSPSGRTEAFF.

This rearrangement joins TRBV28 to TRBJ1-2; 8 bases line up with TRBD1. There are 13 residues in the CDR3. Germline CDR1 and CDR2: MDHEN and SYDVKM. V lost 6 bases to trimming and J lost 5 bases; unmatched junction nucleotides: 5. Here the CDR3 reads CASRDRALYGYTF. The CDR3 DNA reads TGTGCCAGCAGGGACAGGGCATTGTATGGCTACACCTTC.

This chain connects TRBV7-2 to TRBJ2-1, with 8 bases matching TRBD2. The CDR3 consists of 16 residues. Germline assignment: CDR1 SGHTA and CDR2 FQGNSA. V lost 5 bases and J lost 2; bases outside the gene matches: 8. In DNA form, the CDR3 reads TGTGCCAGCAGCAAAAGCGCGGGGGGTACCTACAATGAGCAGTTCTTC. This sequence encodes CASSKSAGGTYNEQFF.

This sequence joins TRBV5-1 and TRBJ1-2, with 9 bases that match TRBD1. V was pared by 2 bases and J by 4 bases, with 3 bases of the junction left unmatched. The CDR3 has 14 amino acids. CDR1 and CDR2 (germline): SGHRS, YFSETQ. CDR3 DNA: TGCGCCAGCAGCTTAGGGGGACAGGGCTATGGCTACACCTTC. Amino acid sequence: CASSLGGQGYGYTF.

The rearrangement links TRBV9 to TRBJ1-2; 8 positions agree with TRBD1. This CDR3 has 15 amino acids. Germline V gives CDR1 SGDLS, CDR2 YYNGEE. After removal of 4 bases from V and 3 bases from J, the junction contained 8 bases not matched to a gene. The CDR3: CASSPRTGIDYGYTF. DNA of the CDR3: TGTGCCAGCAGCCCCCGGACAGGGATAGACTATGGCTACACCTTC.

V usage is TRBV11-2 and J usage is TRBJ2-3, with 9 bases identical to TRBD2. Germline CDR1 is SGHAT and CDR2 is FQNNGV. J gave up 3 bases and V 5 bases, and 9 bases lay outside the gene matches. The CDR3 covers 16 residues. As DNA, the CDR3 is TGTGCCAGCAGCCGACGTGGGACTAGCTTTACAGATACGCAGTATTTT. This translates into CASSRRGTSFTDTQYF. Full variable domain (remainder filled in from reference TRBV11-2 and TRBJ2-3): EAGVAQSPRYKIIEKRQSVAFWCNPISGHATLYWYQQILGQGPKLLIQFQNNGVVDDSQLPKDRFSAERLKGVDSTLKIQPAKLEDSAVYLCASSRRGTSFTDTQYFGPGTRLTVL.

The chain uses TRBV6-4 and TRBJ1-5; 7 positions agree with TRBD1. The CDR3 length is 13 residues. Trimming took 8 bases from V and 0 from J; bases not matched to a gene: 1. CDR1 MRHNA and CDR2 SNTAGT come from the germline V gene. CDR3 residues: CASYRGSNQPQHF. The CDR3 DNA sequence: TGTGCCAGCTACAGGGGTAGCAATCAGCCCCAGCATTTT.

This clone was detected only once. The chain employs TRBV7-3 and TRBJ2-1; 8 nucleotides agree with TRBD2. CDR3 length: 15 amino acids. Germline lookup yields CDR1 SGHTA and CDR2 FQGTGA. Losses at the gene ends were 1 base for V and 2 bases for J; bases not matched to a gene: 1. CDR3 in DNA: TGTGCCAGCAGCTTAAGTAGCGGGGCCTACAATGAGCAGTTCTTC. Amino acid sequence: CASSLSSGAYNEQFF.

The J gene is TRBJ1-2, the V gene TRBV2; 9 bases match TRBD1. The CDR3 loop spans 16 amino acids. The junction had 8 bases not matched to a gene; V was cut back by 6 bases and J by 0 bases. Germline V gene sequence: CDR1 SNHLY, CDR2 FYNNEI. The CDR3 here is CASSEWTGAPNYGYTF. CDR3 DNA sequence: TGTGCCAGCAGCGAATGGACAGGGGCCCCTAACTATGGCTACACCTTC.